Detailed here is one T cell receptor (beta chain). TCRdb reprocessed the 5' RACE reads, keeping one entry per CDR3 protein, no DNA. This sample lists a few hundred thousand distinct CDR3 sequences; its ten largest clones have around 0.4%. This record comes from a study of T cells expressing NK-cell markers. There are 13 residues in the CDR3. CDR1 and CDR2 (germline): MNHNS, SASEGT. The sequenced sample was blood T cells: a sorted CD56 or NKG2C T cell subset, CD4+ or CD8+ T cells, or bulk PBMC T cells (not recorded which). This chain connects TRBV6-1 to TRBJ2-1. The receptor was derived from a man aged 18-30 years in good health. The chain's CDR3 is CASSRLRYNEQFF.